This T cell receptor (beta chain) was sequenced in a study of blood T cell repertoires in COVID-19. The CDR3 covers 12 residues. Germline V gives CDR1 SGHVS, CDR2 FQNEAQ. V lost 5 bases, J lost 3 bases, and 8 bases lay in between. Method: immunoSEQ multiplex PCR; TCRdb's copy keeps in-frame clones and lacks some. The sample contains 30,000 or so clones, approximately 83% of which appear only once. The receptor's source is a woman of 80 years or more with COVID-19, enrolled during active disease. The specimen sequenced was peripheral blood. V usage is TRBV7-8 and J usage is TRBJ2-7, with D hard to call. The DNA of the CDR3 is TGTGCCAGCAGCCCAACGGGCTACGAGCAGTACTTC. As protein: CASSPTGYEQYF.